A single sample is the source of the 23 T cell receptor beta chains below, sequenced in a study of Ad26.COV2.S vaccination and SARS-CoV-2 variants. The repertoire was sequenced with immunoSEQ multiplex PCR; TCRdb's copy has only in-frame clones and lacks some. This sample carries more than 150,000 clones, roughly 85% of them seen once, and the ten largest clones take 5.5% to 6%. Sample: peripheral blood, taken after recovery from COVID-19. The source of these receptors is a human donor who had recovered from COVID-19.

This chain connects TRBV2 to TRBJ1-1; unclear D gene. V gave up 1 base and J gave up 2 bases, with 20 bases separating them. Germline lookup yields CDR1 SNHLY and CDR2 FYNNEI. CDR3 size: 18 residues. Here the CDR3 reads CASSEGSSPTERNTEAFF. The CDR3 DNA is TGTGCCAGCAGTGAAGGATCATCCCCCACAGAACGTAACACTGAAGCTTTCTTT. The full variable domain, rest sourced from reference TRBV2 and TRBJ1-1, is EPEVTQTPSHQVTQMGQEVILRCVPISNHLYFYWYRQILGQKVEFLVSFYNNEISEKSEIFDDQFSVERPDGSNFTLKIRSTKLEDSAMYFCASSEGSSPTERNTEAFFGQGTRLTVV.

This CDR3 is CASTMTSGGIDTQYF. In nucleotides, the CDR3 is TGTGCCAGCACCATGACTAGCGGGGGGATAGATACGCAGTATTTT. The chain has TRBV6-4 and TRBJ2-3, with 13 bases fitting TRBD2. Germline V CDR1 and CDR2: MRHNA, SNTAGT. Unmatched junction bases numbered 6, after V lost 7 bases and J lost 5 bases. The CDR3 runs to 15 residues.

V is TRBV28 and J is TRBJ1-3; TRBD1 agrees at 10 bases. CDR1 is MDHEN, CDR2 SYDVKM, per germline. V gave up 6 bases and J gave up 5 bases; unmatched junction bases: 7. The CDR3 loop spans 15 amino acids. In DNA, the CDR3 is TGTGCCAGCAGAACCTCGGGACAGGGGAGAAACACCATATATTTT. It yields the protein CASRTSGQGRNTIYF.

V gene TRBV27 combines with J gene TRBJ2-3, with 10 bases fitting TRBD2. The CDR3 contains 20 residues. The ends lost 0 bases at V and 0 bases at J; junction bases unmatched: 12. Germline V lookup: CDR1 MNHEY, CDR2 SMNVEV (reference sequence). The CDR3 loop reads CASSLSGLAGVLPSTDTQYF. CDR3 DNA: TGTGCCAGCAGTTTATCTGGTCTAGCGGGGGTTTTGCCTAGCACAGATACGCAGTATTTT.

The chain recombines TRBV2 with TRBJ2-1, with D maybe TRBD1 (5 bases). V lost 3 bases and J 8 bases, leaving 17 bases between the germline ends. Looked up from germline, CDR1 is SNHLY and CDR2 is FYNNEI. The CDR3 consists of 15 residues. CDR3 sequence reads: CASSEEGAGYDEQFF. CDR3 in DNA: TGTGCCAGCAGTGAGGAAGGGGCCGGGTACGATGAGCAGTTCTTC.

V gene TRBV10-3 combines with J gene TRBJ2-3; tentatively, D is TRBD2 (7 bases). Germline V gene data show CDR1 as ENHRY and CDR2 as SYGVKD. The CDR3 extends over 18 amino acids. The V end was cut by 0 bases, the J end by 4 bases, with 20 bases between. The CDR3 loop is CAISESNVEGGGPDTQYF. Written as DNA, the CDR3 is TGTGCCATCAGTGAGTCGAATGTTGAGGGGGGGGGCCCAGATACGCAGTATTTT.

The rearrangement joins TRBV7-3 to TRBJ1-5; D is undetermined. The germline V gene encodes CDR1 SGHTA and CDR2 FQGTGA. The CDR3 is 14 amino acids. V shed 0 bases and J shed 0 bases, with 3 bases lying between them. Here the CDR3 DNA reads TGTGCCAGCAGCTTAACAGGTAGCAATCAGCCCCAGCATTTT. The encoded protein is CASSLTGSNQPQHF.

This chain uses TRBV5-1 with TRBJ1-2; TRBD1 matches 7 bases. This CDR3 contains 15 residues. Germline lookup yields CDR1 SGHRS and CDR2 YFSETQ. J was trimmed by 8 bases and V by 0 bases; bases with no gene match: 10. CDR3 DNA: TGCGCCAGCAGCTTGGAATATTCAGGGGGTCAGGGCTACACCTTC. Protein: CASSLEYSGGQGYTF.

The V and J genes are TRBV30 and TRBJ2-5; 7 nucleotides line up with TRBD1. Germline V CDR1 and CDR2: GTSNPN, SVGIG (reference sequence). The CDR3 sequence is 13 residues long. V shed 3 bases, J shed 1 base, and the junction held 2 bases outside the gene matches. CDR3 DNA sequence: TGTGCCTGGAGAGGGGGCCCCCAAGAGACCCAGTACTTC. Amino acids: CAWRGGPQETQYF.

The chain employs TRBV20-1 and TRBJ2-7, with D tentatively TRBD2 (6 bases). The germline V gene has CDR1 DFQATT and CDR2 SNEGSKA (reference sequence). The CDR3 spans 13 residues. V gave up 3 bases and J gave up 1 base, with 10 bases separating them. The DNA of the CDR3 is TGCAGTGCTAGTCTGCGGGGATCCTACGAGCAGTACTTC. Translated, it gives CSASLRGSYEQYF.

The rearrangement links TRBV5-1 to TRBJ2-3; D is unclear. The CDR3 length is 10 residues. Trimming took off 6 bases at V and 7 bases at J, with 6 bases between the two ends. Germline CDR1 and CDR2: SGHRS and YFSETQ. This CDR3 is CASNGNTQYF. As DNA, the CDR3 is TGCGCCAGCAATGGAAATACGCAGTATTTT.

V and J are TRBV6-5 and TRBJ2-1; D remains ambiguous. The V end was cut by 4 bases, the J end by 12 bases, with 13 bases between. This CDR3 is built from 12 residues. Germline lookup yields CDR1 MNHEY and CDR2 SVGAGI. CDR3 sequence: CASSSPDLRQFF. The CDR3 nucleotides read TGTGCCAGCAGTTCCCCGGATTTGAGGCAGTTCTTC.

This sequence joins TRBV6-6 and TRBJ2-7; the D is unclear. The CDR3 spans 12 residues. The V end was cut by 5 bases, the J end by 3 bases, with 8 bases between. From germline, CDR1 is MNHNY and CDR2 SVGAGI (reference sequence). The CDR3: CASSPVYYEQYF. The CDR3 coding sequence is TGTGCCAGCAGTCCGGTTTACTACGAGCAGTACTTC.

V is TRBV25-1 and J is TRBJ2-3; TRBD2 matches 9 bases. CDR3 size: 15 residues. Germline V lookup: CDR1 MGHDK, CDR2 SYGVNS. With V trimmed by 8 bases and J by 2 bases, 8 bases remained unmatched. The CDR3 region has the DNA TGTGCCAGCTCTAGCGGGATAGTCCTCACAGATACGCAGTATTTT. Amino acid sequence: CASSSGIVLTDTQYF.

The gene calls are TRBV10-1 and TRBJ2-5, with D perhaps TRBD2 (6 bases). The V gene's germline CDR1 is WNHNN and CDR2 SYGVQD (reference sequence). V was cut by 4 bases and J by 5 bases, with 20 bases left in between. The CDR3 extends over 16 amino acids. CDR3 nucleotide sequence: TGCGCCAGCAGTGTCCCCGGGCGCGGGGAAGCGGAGACCCAGTACTTC. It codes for CASSVPGRGEAETQYF.

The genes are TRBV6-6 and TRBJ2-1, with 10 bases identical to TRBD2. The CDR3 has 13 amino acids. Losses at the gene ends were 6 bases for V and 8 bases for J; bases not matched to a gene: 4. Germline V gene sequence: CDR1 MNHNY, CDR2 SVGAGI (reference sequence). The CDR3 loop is CASSRGLADEQFF. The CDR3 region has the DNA TGTGCCAGCAGCCGCGGACTAGCGGATGAGCAGTTCTTC.

CDR3 bases: TGCGCCAGCAGGATACCGGGACTAGCGGACACCGGGGAGCTGTTTTTT. Residues: CASRIPGLADTGELFF. The rearrangement joins TRBV5-1 to TRBJ2-2, with 11 bases fitting TRBD2. V dropped 5 bases and J dropped 3; count of bases not matched to a gene: 6. Germline lookup yields CDR1 SGHRS and CDR2 YFSETQ. The CDR3 sequence is 16 residues long. The complete variable domain, with remaining parts taken from reference TRBV5-1 and TRBJ2-2, reads KAGVTQTPRYLIKTRGQQVTLSCSPISGHRSVSWYQQTPGQGLQFLFEYFSETQRNKGNFPGRFSGRQFSNSRSEMNVSTLELGDSALYLCASRIPGLADTGELFFGEGSRLTVL.

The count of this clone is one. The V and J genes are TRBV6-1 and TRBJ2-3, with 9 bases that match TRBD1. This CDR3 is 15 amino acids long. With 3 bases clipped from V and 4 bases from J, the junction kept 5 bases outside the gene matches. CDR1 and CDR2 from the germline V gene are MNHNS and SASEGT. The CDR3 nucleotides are TGTGCCAGCAGTGAGGGACAGGGTATGTCAGATACGCAGTATTTT. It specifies CASSEGQGMSDTQYF.

The CDR3 bases are TGTGCCAGCAGTTTAATAGGGACTGGGGCCAACGTCCTGACTTTC. It yields the protein CASSLIGTGANVLTF. The rearrangement links TRBV28 to TRBJ2-6, with D hard to call. V lost 2 bases and J 2 bases, leaving 7 bases between the germline ends. The germline V gene has CDR1 MDHEN and CDR2 SYDVKM. The CDR3 is 15 residues long.

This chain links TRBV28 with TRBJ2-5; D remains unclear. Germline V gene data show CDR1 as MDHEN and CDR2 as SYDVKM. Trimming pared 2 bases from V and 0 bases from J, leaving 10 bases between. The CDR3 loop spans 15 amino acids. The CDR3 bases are TGTGCCAGCAGTTTAAGCCCGTCCTACCAAGAGACCCAGTACTTC. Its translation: CASSLSPSYQETQYF.

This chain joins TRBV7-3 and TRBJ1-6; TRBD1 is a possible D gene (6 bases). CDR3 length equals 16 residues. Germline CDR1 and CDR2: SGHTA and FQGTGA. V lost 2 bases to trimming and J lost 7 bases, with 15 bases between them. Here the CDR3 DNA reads TGTGCCAGCAGCTTATTTGGTCGGCAGGGGAATTCACCCCTCCACTTT. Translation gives CASSLFGRQGNSPLHF.

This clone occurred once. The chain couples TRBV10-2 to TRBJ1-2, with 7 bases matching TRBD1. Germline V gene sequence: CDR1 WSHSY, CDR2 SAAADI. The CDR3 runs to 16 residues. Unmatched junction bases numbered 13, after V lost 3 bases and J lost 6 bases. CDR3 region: CASSDWTGPSGNGYTF. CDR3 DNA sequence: TGCGCCAGCAGTGATTGGACAGGCCCCTCAGGGAATGGCTACACCTTC.

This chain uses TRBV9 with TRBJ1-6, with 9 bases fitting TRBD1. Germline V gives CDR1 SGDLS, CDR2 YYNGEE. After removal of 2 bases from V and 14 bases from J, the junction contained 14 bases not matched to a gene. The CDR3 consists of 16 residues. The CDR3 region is CASSVSTGGGRGTLHF. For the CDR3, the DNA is TGTGCCAGCAGCGTTTCCACAGGGGGCGGTAGGGGGACCCTCCACTTT.